The 28 T cell receptor beta chains below come from one sample, sequenced in a study of T cell repertoires in cytomegalovirus infection. TCRdb analysed the reads with MiXCR anew, one entry per CDR3 protein. The sample lists about 920,000 distinct CDR3 sequences; around 29% were seen once. These receptors lack a known antigen. Here the sequenced sample was cultured CD8+ T cells from PBMCs, taken from culture after CMV antigen stimulation. These receptors were collected from a human donor in good health (CMV status not recorded). Some clones in this sample may be carry-over from other donors' samples.

The V gene is TRBV6-2 or TRBV6-3, the J gene TRBJ2-2; D unclear. Germline V gene lookup returns CDR1 MNHEY and CDR2 SVGEGT. The CDR3 extends over 13 amino acids. The V gene lost 5 bases and the J gene lost 8 bases, with 12 bases spanning the gap. The CDR3 reads CASSPSIGGELFF. CDR3 in DNA: TGTGCCAGCAGTCCCTCGATCGGGGGGGAGCTGTTTTTT.

The chain combines TRBV12-3 or TRBV12-4 with TRBJ1-2; perhaps TRBD1 as D (5 bases). V lost 4 bases to trimming and J lost 5 bases, with 20 bases between them. The CDR3 has 16 amino acids. CDR3: CASSSDKGGWGYGYTF. The DNA of the CDR3 is TGTGCCAGCAGTTCGGACAAGGGAGGATGGGGATATGGCTACACCTTC.

A few counts support this clonotype. The gene calls are TRBV9 and TRBJ2-1; a weak D match, TRBD2 (5 bases). There are 15 residues in the CDR3. V lost 4 bases, J lost 0 bases, and 11 bases lay in between. Germline V lookup: CDR1 SGDLS, CDR2 YYNGEE. CDR3 region: CASSSGMSSYNEQFF. Written as DNA, the CDR3 is TGTGCCAGCAGCTCCGGGATGAGCTCCTACAATGAGCAGTTCTTC. Full variable domain (missing parts from reference TRBV9 and TRBJ2-1): DSGVTQTPKHLITATGQRVTLRCSPRSGDLSVYWYQQSLDQGLQFLIQYYNGEERAKGNILERFSAQQFPDLHSELNLSSLELGDSALYFCASSSGMSSYNEQFFGPGTRLTVL.

The V call is TRBV28, the J call TRBJ2-2, with no clear D. CDR3 length: 14 amino acids. Germline CDR1 is MDHEN and CDR2 is SYDVKM. The V end was cut by 3 bases, the J end by 6 bases, with 11 bases between. The CDR3 is CASSFSRVSGELFF. Written as DNA, the CDR3 is TGTGCCAGCAGTTTTAGCCGGGTCTCCGGGGAGCTGTTTTTT.

This chain uses TRBV4-3 with TRBJ2-1; D uncertain. CDR1 LGHNA and CDR2 YSLEER come from the germline V gene. CDR3 size: 16 residues. V was pared by 0 bases and J by 0 bases, with 9 bases between. The CDR3 bases are TGCGCCAGCAGCCAAGATAGGTCAAGCTCCTACAATGAGCAGTTCTTC. Translated, it gives CASSQDRSSSYNEQFF.

This chain links TRBV12-3 or TRBV12-4 with TRBJ2-5, with D perhaps matching TRBD2 (6 bases). This CDR3 is built from 14 residues. V was clipped by 2 bases and J by 2 bases, with 9 bases between them. CDR3 region: CASSLTRDQETQYF. DNA for the CDR3: TGTGCCAGCAGTTTAACGCGGGATCAAGAGACCCAGTACTTC.

Concerning this clonotype: The junction and the germline gene differ at one end; a read error may be behind it. Here the CDR3 DNA reads TGTGCCAGCACTTACCGTCCCGATACCAGCCCCTACGAGCAGTACTTC. This gives the protein CASTYRPDTSPYEQYF. The V call is TRBV6-2 or TRBV6-3, the J call TRBJ2-7; no definite D call. The CDR3 consists of 16 residues. CDR1 is MNHEY, CDR2 SVGEGT, per germline.

The chain employs TRBV2 and TRBJ2-1, with D possibly matching TRBD1 (6 bases). Germline V gives CDR1 SNHLY, CDR2 FYNNEI. The CDR3 is made up of 11 amino acids. Trimming removed 11 bases at V and 4 bases at J, with 9 bases between. CDR3 sequence: CAARGYNEQFF. CDR3 sequence (DNA): TGTGCCGCCAGGGGTTACAATGAGCAGTTCTTC.

V is TRBV6-1 and J is TRBJ2-1, with 8 bases lining up with TRBD2. The V and J ends lost 3 bases and 4 bases, in that order; junction bases with no gene match: 8. Germline-derived CDR1 and CDR2 are MNHNS and SASEGT. The length of the CDR3 is 16 residues. The CDR3 reads CASSERVAGPYNEQFF. The CDR3 DNA follows: TGTGCCAGCAGTGAGAGGGTAGCGGGGCCATACAATGAGCAGTTCTTC.

V gene TRBV10-3 combines with J gene TRBJ2-2; no clear D gene. The germline V gene encodes CDR1 ENHRY and CDR2 SYGVKD. The CDR3 is 14 amino acids. Trimming shortened V by 8 bases and J by 2 bases, and 12 bases separated the two germline ends. The CDR3: CAIGTEQNTGELFF. The CDR3 region has the DNA TGTGCCATCGGAACAGAGCAAAACACCGGGGAGCTGTTTTTT.

This clonotype has only a few counts. The chain employs TRBV10-2 and TRBJ1-6; D call uncertain. Trimming pared 2 bases from V and 8 bases from J, leaving 13 bases between. This CDR3 contains 15 residues. CDR1 is WSHSY, CDR2 SAAADI, per germline. This chain's CDR3 is CASSENTSRDSPLHF. The DNA of the CDR3 is TGCGCCAGCAGTGAGAACACCTCGAGGGATTCACCCCTCCACTTT.

The V and J genes are TRBV5-4 and TRBJ1-2; a weak D match, TRBD1 (5 bases). CDR1 is SGHNT, CDR2 YYREEE, per germline (reference sequence). The CDR3 loop spans 14 amino acids. V was cut by 2 bases and J by 4 bases, with 12 bases left in between. The CDR3 sequence: CASSFKGTSYGYTF. CDR3 nucleotide sequence: TGTGCCAGCAGCTTCAAGGGGACTAGCTATGGCTACACCTTC.

V usage is TRBV25-1 and J usage is TRBJ2-7, with TRBD1 identical over 8 bases. V was pared by 3 bases and J by 4 bases, with 14 bases of the junction left unmatched. CDR3 size: 17 residues. Looked up from germline, CDR1 is MGHDK and CDR2 is SYGVNS. For the CDR3, the DNA is TGTGCCAGCAGTGATTCCCGATGGACAGGGAAGGGGTACGAGCAGTACTTC. Translation: CASSDSRWTGKGYEQYF.

Only a few counts were recorded for this clonotype. The chain combines TRBV6-5 with TRBJ2-1; 9 bases are shared with TRBD2. V shed 2 bases and J 5 bases; nucleotides not matched to a gene: 4. This CDR3 is 15 amino acids long. Germline loops: CDR1 MNHEY, CDR2 SVGAGI. The CDR3 region has the DNA TGTGCCAGCAGTTACCCCCTAGCGGGGAACAATGAGCAGTTCTTC. Translating it yields CASSYPLAGNNEQFF.

V usage is TRBV6-2 or TRBV6-3 and J usage is TRBJ2-3; the match to TRBD1 covers 7 bases. Germline CDR1 is MNHEY and CDR2 is SVGEGT. With V trimmed by 0 bases and J by 5 bases, 14 bases remained unmatched. The CDR3 runs 18 residues. In DNA form, the CDR3 reads TGTGCCAGCAGTTACTCGATCCTAGGGACAGACTTCCGAGATACGCAGTATTTT. The encoded protein is CASSYSILGTDFRDTQYF.

Only a few counts were recorded for this clonotype. The gene calls are TRBV6-1 and TRBJ1-5, with unresolved D. Trimming removed 6 bases at V and 1 base at J, with 13 bases between. The germline gives CDR1 MNHNS, CDR2 SASEGT. The CDR3 length is 15 residues. Here the CDR3 reads CASRHGRRSNQPQHF. In nucleotides, the CDR3 is TGTGCCAGCAGACACGGGCGGAGAAGCAATCAGCCCCAGCATTTT.

Only one count was recorded for this clonotype. This chain links TRBV6-2 or TRBV6-3 with TRBJ1-2, with D maybe TRBD1 (5 bases). Per germline, CDR1 MNHEY and CDR2 SVGEGT. V lost 7 bases to trimming and J lost 6 bases, with 24 bases between them. This CDR3 contains 16 residues. In DNA form, the CDR3 reads TGTGCCAGCAAAGGCTTGGAACAGTGGGGGAAGAATGGCTACACCTTC. It encodes CASKGLEQWGKNGYTF.

The CDR3 DNA reads as TGTGCCAGTTTCGACAGGGGCGCTGAAGCTTTCTTT. Residues: CASFDRGAEAFF. The chain uses TRBV19 and TRBJ1-1; TRBD1 agrees at 8 bases. J lost 6 bases, V lost 8 bases, and 5 bases had no gene match. The CDR3 length is 12 residues. The germline V gene encodes CDR1 LNHDA and CDR2 SQIVND (reference sequence).

This clonotype showed up just a few times. The J gene is TRBJ2-7, the V gene TRBV6-1; D is possibly TRBD2 (6 bases). This CDR3 has 12 residues. V lost 6 bases to trimming and J lost 6 bases, with 12 bases between them. The germline gives CDR1 MNHNS, CDR2 SASEGT. CDR3 region: CASSVGGVEQYF. CDR3 in DNA: TGTGCCAGCAGCGTGGGCGGGGTCGAGCAGTACTTC.

The genes are TRBV9 and TRBJ1-2; unclear D gene. The CDR3 is made up of 11 amino acids. CDR1 SGDLS and CDR2 YYNGEE come from the germline V gene. The V and J ends lost 6 bases and 7 bases respectively, with 10 bases between them. The CDR3 sequence is CASMVAGGYTF. CDR3 nucleotides: TGTGCCAGCATGGTGGCCGGTGGCTACACCTTC.

The chain recombines TRBV6-2 or TRBV6-3 with TRBJ2-2, with D possibly matching TRBD2 (6 bases). The CDR3 totals 15 residues. Looked up from germline, CDR1 is MNHEY and CDR2 is SVGEGT. Trimming removed 2 bases from V and 6 bases from J, with 13 bases in between. The chain's CDR3 is CASSYTTGGSGELFF. The DNA for the CDR3 is TGTGCCAGCAGTTACACGACTGGGGGGTCCGGGGAGCTGTTTTTT.

A few counts support this clonotype. The chain links TRBV7-9 to TRBJ1-2; 9 bases map to TRBD1. CDR1 is SEHNR and CDR2 is FQNEAQ in the germline V gene (reference sequence). This CDR3 comprises 14 residues. V lost 6 bases, J lost 5 bases, and 7 bases stayed unmatched. The DNA of the CDR3 is TGTGCCAGCAGGCATCCGGGACAGGGTTATGGCTACACCTTC. Protein sequence: CASRHPGQGYGYTF.

The V call is TRBV5-1, the J call TRBJ1-2, with D tentatively TRBD1 (6 bases). Trimming shortened V by 3 bases and J by 4 bases, and 22 bases separated the two germline ends. Germline CDR1 SGHRS, CDR2 YFSETQ. This CDR3 is built from 17 residues. This CDR3 is CASSSKNLQGPGYGYTF. CDR3 bases: TGCGCCAGCAGCTCAAAAAATCTACAGGGCCCTGGCTATGGCTACACCTTC.

This clonotype was seen ten or more times. V and J are TRBV7-2 and TRBJ2-1; 10 nucleotides agree with TRBD1. The CDR3 spans 16 residues. With V trimmed by 4 bases and J by 2 bases, 5 bases remained unmatched. Germline V gene data show CDR1 as SGHTA and CDR2 as FQGNSA. CDR3 DNA sequence: TGTGCCAGCAGCTCCCTGACAGGGGGCCCCTACAATGAGCAGTTCTTC. It codes for CASSSLTGGPYNEQFF.

The rearrangement joins TRBV10-3 to TRBJ1-2; D perhaps matches TRBD1 (5 bases). The CDR3 spans 15 residues. CDR1 is ENHRY and CDR2 is SYGVKD in the germline V gene. V was cut by 0 bases and J by 5 bases, with 13 bases left in between. As DNA, the CDR3 is TGTGCCATCAGTGAGTCCGGCAGGGTGAAGTATGGCTACACCTTC. Translated, it gives CAISESGRVKYGYTF.

The rearrangement links TRBV12-3 or TRBV12-4 to TRBJ2-5; D is unresolved. This CDR3 spans 12 amino acids. V was clipped by 3 bases and J by 4 bases, with 6 bases between them. CDR3 sequence (DNA): TGTGCCAGCAGTTTCTTCAGAGAGACCCAGTACTTC. Amino acids: CASSFFRETQYF.

This clonotype was picked up many times. As DNA, the CDR3 is TGTGCCAGCAGTGATGAGGAACAGGGCGCTTGGACGAACAATGAGCAGTTCTTC. Translated, it gives CASSDEEQGAWTNNEQFF. The V call is TRBV6-1, the J call TRBJ2-1; the D gene is possibly TRBD1 (6 bases). The CDR3 has 18 amino acids. Germline V gene data show CDR1 as MNHNS and CDR2 as SASEGT. Trimming took off 3 bases at V and 5 bases at J, with 23 bases between the two ends.

The chain has TRBV6-6 and TRBJ1-5; 8 bases fit TRBD1. Looked up from germline, CDR1 is MNHNY and CDR2 is SVGAGI (reference sequence). Trimming cost V 2 bases and J 3 bases; bases outside gene matches: 6. The CDR3 consists of 16 residues. The CDR3 here is CASSYPTGEYNQPQHF. The CDR3 DNA follows: TGTGCCAGCAGTTACCCGACAGGGGAATACAATCAGCCCCAGCATTTT.